The TCR beta chain described here comes from a study of blood T cell repertoires in COVID-19. On the study more broadly: Researchers got acute and convalescent COVID-19 samples from the United States, Italy and Spain.

Germline V gene lookup returns CDR1 KGHSY and CDR2 FQNENV. This CDR3 has 16 residues. Trimming took off 4 bases at V and 3 bases at J, with 19 bases between the two ends. Original handling: By means of reference gene primer amplification, nucleated cell counts were estimated. Produced via immunoSEQ multiplex PCR; TCRdb's table is partial and in-frame only. The V and J calls and clone size were taken over from that table, and D and trimming were inferred from the DNA. The table lists roughly 180,000 clones, more than 80% of them singletons. Seattle-derived patients entered the study during active infection and were followed longitudinally.

The sample taken for sequencing was peripheral blood. The sequence was obtained from a middle-aged woman with COVID-19, enrolled during active disease. V gene TRBV16 combines with J gene TRBJ2-7; tentative D call: TRBD1 (7 bases). CDR3 in amino acids: CASSPQGGVSDYEQYF. CDR3 DNA: TGTGCCAGCAGCCCCCAGGGGGGCGTTAGTGACTACGAGCAGTACTTC.